This T cell receptor beta chain was retrieved from a study of blood T cell repertoires in COVID-19. Background on the study: Acute and convalescent COVID-19 specimens originated in the United States, Italy and Spain. The analysed material was cDNA or gDNA that came from T cells, B-cell-depleted T cells, or PBMCs.

This clone has just a few counts. Authors' methods: Reference gene primer amplification yielded estimated nucleated cell counts. Clones were read by immunoSEQ multiplex PCR, and TCRdb kept only the in-frame ones, dropping some. The V and J calls and clone size are taken from that table; D and trimming were inferred from the DNA. The table shows about 150,000 clones, with 78% occurring only once. This clonotype originated in a man aged 80 or over with acute or convalescent COVID-19. Sequences were obtained from peripheral blood.

CDR3 DNA: TGCGCCAGCAGCTTTCGAGGACAGGGCGTAATGAACACTGAAGCTTTCTTT. This encodes CASSFRGQGVMNTEAFF. The chain employs TRBV5-1 and TRBJ1-1, with 8 bases fitting TRBD1. Germline loops: CDR1 SGHRS, CDR2 YFSETQ. With 2 bases clipped from V and 0 bases from J, the junction kept 9 bases outside the gene matches. The CDR3 consists of 17 residues.